A selection of T cell receptor beta chains follows, all from one sample in a study of cytomegalovirus exposure and HLA in healthy donors. The protocol was immunoSEQ multiplex PCR, while the TCRdb copy is restricted to in-frame clones and leaves out a portion. The sample comprises approximately 180,000 clones, about an eighth of which are singletons, and less than 8.5% rests with the top ten. Sequencing was carried out using PBMCs. The receptors originated from a man aged 45-65 years in good health and CMV-seropositive. The conserved cysteine and the conserved F or W are not part of the CDR3 here.

j_call v_call cdr3_aa
TRBJ1-1 TRBV5-1 ASRYRQMNTEAF
TRBJ2-5 TRBV15 ATSRPTGGSETQY
TRBJ1-3 TRBV4-2 ASSQQQRNGNTIY
TRBJ2-5 TRBV7-2 ASLGQAAPGTQY
TRBJ1-6 TRBV5-1 ASSPTENNSPLH
TRBJ1-4 TRBV15 ATSRGGQARGEKLF
TRBJ1-5 TRBV4-1 ASSQQQGNQPQH
TRBJ2-5 TRBV5-6 ASSREGDRGIETQY
TRBJ1-5 TRBV19 ASSIDRGGGQPQH
TRBJ1-2 TRBV27 ASSLRGFYGYT
TRBJ2-5 TRBV5-4 ASSTRDRAGIKTQY
TRBJ2-1 TRBV11-3 ASSLRQGVGNEQF
TRBJ1-5 TRBV2 ASSLDRGQGQPQH
TRBJ2-5 TRBV5-1 ASNVQGARETQY
TRBJ2-3 TRBV15 ATRDRTGHLGTQY
TRBJ1-2 TRBV9 ASSTGAPGLYGYT
TRBJ1-1 TRBV7-8 ASSPTRTGEGHTEAF
TRBJ1-2 TRBV6-5 AGSRQGDRGYT
TRBJ1-6 TRBV5-1 ASSGGTAYNSPLH
TRBJ1-3 TRBV5-1 ASSPSSGNTIY
TRBJ2-5 TRBV11-3 ASSLDLRRQETQY
TRBJ2-7 TRBV5-1 ASSLNRGRHEQY
TRBJ2-5 TRBV13 ASSPLLAGVKETQY
TRBJ2-2 TRBV5-6 ASSLANRGFTGELF
TRBJ2-1 TRBV7-9 ASSPRQGLEQF
TRBJ2-3 TRBV15 ATSREPTGVHTQY
TRBJ2-1 TRBV2 ASSDRDRGLDEQF